The clone carrying this TCR beta chain was picked up a small number of times. The data belong to a study of T cell repertoires in cytomegalovirus infection. TCRdb recomputed calls from the reads with MiXCR, one row per CDR3 protein. The data contain some 180,000 distinct CDR3 sequences, roughly 17% of them singletons. Germline V gives CDR1 LNHDA, CDR2 SQIVND (reference sequence). V lost 3 bases, J lost 14 bases, and 11 bases lay in between. The CDR3 contains 11 residues. The chain joins TRBV19 to TRBJ2-1; no clear D. This TCR derives from a human donor in good health (CMV status not recorded). Some clones in this sample may be carry-over from other donors' samples. Source material: CD8+ T cells from PBMCs. The CDR3 nucleotides are TGTGCCAGTAGTATCGGGTCATTCGAGTTCTTC. Translating it yields CASSIGSFEFF.